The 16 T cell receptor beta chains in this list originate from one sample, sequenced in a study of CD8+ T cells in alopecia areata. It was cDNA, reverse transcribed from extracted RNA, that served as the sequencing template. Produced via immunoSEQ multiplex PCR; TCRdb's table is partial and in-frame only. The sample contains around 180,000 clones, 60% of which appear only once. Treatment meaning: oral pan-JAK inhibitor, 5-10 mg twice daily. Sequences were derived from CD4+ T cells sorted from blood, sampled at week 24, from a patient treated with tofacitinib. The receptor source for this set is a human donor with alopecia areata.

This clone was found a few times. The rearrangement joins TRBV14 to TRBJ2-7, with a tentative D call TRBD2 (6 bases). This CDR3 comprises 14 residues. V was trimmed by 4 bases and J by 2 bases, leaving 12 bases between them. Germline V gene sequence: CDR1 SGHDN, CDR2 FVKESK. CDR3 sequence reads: CASSPGLPPYEQYF. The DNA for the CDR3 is TGTGCCAGCAGCCCGGGACTTCCACCCTACGAGCAGTACTTC.

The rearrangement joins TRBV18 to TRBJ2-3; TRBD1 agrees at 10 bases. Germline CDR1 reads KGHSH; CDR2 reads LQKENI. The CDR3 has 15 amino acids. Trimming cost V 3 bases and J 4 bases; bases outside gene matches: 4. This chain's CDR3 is CASSPGTGAPDTQYF. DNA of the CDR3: TGTGCCAGCTCACCCGGGACAGGGGCGCCAGATACGCAGTATTTT.

In DNA form, the CDR3 reads TGTGCTAGTGGTTTGGTAGTGACAGGGGGAAATTCACCCCTCCACTTT. Translating gives CASGLVVTGGNSPLHF. This chain connects TRBV12-5 to TRBJ1-6, with TRBD1 matching over 9 bases. The CDR3 extends over 16 amino acids. The germline CDR1 and CDR2 sequences are LGHNT and FRNRAP. The trim removed 0 bases at V and 7 bases at J, leaving 4 bases unmatched.

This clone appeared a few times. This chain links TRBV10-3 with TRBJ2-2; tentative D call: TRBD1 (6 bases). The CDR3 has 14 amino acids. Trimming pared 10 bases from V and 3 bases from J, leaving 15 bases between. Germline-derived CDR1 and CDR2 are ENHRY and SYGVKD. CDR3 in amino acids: CATQTGSDTGELFF. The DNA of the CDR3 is TGTGCCACCCAGACAGGATCGGACACCGGGGAGCTGTTTTTT.

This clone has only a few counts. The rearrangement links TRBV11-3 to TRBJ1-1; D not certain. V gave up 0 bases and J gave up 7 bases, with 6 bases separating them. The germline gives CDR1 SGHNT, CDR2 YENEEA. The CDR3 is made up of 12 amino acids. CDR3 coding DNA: TGTGCCAGCAGCTTAGAAGGAGGTGAAGCTTTCTTT. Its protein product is CASSLEGGEAFF. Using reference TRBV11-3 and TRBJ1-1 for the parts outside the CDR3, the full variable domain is EAGVVQSPRYKIIEKKQPVAFWCNPISGHNTLYWYLQNLGQGPELLIRYENEEAVDDSQLPKDRFSAERLKGVDSTLKIQPAELGDSAVYLCASSLEGGEAFFGQGTRLTVV.

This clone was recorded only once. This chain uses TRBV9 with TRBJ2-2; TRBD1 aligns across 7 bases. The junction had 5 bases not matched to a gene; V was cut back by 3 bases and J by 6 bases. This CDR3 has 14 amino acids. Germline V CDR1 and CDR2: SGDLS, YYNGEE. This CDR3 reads CASSALQGPGELFF. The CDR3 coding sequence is TGTGCCAGCAGCGCGCTACAGGGGCCCGGGGAGCTGTTTTTT. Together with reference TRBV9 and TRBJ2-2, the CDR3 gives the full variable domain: DSGVTQTPKHLITATGQRVTLRCSPRSGDLSVYWYQQSLDQGLQFLIQYYNGEERAKGNILERFSAQQFPDLHSELNLSSLELGDSALYFCASSALQGPGELFFGEGSRLTVL.

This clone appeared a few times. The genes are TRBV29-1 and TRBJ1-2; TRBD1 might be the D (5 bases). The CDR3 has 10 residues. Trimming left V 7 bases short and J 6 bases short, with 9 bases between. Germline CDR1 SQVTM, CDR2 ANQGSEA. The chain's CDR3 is CSGEQDGYTF. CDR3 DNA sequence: TGCAGCGGAGAACAGGATGGCTACACCTTC.

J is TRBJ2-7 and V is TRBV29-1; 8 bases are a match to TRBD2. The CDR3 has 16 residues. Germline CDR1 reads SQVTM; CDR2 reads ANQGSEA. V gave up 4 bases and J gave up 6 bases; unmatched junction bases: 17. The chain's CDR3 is CSVVRAPAGAGGEQYF. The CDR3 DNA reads TGCAGCGTTGTCCGCGCCCCGGCGGGGGCGGGGGGCGAGCAGTACTTC.

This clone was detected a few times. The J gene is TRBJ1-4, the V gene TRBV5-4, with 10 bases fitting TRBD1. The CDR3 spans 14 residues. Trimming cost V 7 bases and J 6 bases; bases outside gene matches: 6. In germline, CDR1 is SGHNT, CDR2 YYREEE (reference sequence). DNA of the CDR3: TGTGCCAGCTGGATGACAGGGGGCGATGAAAAACTGTTTTTT. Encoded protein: CASWMTGGDEKLFF.

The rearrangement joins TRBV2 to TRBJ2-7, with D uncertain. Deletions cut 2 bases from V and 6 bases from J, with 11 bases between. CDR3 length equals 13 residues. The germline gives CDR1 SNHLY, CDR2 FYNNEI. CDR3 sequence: CASSEYWPGEQYF. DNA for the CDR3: TGTGCCAGCAGTGAATACTGGCCCGGCGAGCAGTACTTC.

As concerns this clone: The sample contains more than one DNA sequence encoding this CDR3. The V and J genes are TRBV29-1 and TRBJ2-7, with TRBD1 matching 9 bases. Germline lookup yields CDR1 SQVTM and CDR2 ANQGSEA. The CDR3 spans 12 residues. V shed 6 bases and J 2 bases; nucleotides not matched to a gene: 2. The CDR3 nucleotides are TGCAGCGTCGGGACAGGGACCTACGAGCAGTACTTC. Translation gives CSVGTGTYEQYF.

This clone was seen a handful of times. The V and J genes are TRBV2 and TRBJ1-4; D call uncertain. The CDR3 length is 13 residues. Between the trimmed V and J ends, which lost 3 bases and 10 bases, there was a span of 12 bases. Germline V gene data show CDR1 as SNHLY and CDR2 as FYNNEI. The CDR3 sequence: CASSESGSRKLFF. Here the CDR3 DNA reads TGTGCCAGCAGTGAGTCAGGATCCCGAAAACTGTTTTTT.

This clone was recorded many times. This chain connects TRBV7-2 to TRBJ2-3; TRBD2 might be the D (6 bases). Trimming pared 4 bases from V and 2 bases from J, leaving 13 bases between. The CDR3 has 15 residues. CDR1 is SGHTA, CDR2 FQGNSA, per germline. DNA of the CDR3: TGTGCCAGCAGCTCGACCGGGACTCACACAGATACGCAGTATTTT. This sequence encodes CASSSTGTHTDTQYF.

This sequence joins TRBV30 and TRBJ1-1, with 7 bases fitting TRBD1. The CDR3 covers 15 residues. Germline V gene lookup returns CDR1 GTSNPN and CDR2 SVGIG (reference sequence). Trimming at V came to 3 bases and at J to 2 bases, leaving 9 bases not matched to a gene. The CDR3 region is CAWSTPDRKNTEAFF. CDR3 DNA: TGTGCCTGGAGCACCCCGGACAGGAAAAACACTGAAGCTTTCTTT.

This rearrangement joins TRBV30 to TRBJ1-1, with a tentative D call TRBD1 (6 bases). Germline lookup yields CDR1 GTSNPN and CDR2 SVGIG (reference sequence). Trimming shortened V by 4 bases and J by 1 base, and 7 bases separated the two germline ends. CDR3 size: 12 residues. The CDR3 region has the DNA TGTGCCTGGACACAGGGGAACACTGAAGCTTTCTTT. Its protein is CAWTQGNTEAFF. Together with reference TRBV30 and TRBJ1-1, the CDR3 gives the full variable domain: SQTIHQWPATLVQPVGSPLSLECTVEGTSNPNLYWYRQAAGRGLQLLFYSVGIGQISSEVPQNLSASRPQDRQFILSSKKLLLSDSGFYLCAWTQGNTEAFFGQGTRLTVV.

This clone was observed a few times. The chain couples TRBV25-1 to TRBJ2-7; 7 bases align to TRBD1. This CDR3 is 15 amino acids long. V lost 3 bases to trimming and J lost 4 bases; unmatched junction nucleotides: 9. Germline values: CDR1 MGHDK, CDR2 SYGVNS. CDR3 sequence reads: CASSDPLTGPYEQYF. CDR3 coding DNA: TGTGCCAGCAGTGATCCGCTGACAGGGCCTTACGAGCAGTACTTC.